The TCR beta chain under discussion was sequenced for a study of control samples from healthy donors and cancer patients. CDR1 and CDR2 from the germline V gene are LGHNT and FRNRAP. This CDR3 is 18 amino acids long. After removal of 0 bases from V and 3 bases from J, the junction contained 6 bases not matched to a gene. Profiled with immunoSEQ multiplex PCR; TCRdb holds only in-frame clones, not every one. The sample lists about 51,000 clones, roughly 89% occurring once. The sample consisted of PBMCs. The clonotype comes from a man aged 35 to 55 with colorectal cancer. This chain links TRBV12-5 with TRBJ2-6; 9 bases fit TRBD1. CDR3 sequence (DNA): TGTGCTAGTGGTTTGGTACAGGGGGCCTGGGGTGGGGCCAACGTCCTGACTTTC. Translated, it gives CASGLVQGAWGGANVLTF. Together with reference TRBV12-5 and TRBJ2-6, the CDR3 gives the full variable domain: DARVTQTPRHKVTEMGQEVTMRCQPILGHNTVFWYRQTMMQGLELLAYFRNRAPLDDSGMPKDRFSAEMPDATLATLKIQPSEPRDSAVYFCASGLVQGAWGGANVLTFGAGSRLTVL.